This T cell receptor beta chain appears in the sequencing data of a study of T-cell memory formation after mild COVID-19. A word on this clonotype: Its target is unknown.

After removal of 2 bases from V and 6 bases from J, the junction contained 5 bases not matched to a gene. The CDR3 extends over 14 amino acids. Germline V lookup: CDR1 MGHRA, CDR2 YSYEKL. General study points: Contracting clones, day 15 to 85, had balanced CD4/CD8, and later expanders favored CD4+. Confirmation of SARS-CoV-2 specificity was lacking for second-wave clones peaking day 37. The study detected some responding clones in pre-infection memory, suggesting cross-reactive memory joined.

Each CDR3 protein gets one entry after TCRdb re-called the 5' RACE reads with MiXCR. The table shows 100,000 to 140,000 distinct CDR3 sequences, with approximately 14% occurring only once. Sequencing was performed on PBMCs or a T cell subset sorted from them (not recorded which). The sequence was obtained from a man younger than 30 who had mild COVID-19 (a few samples of this study predate the infection). Cell type and time point are not known. V is TRBV4-1 and J is TRBJ1-1; 8 bases line up with TRBD1. The CDR3 loop reads CASSQRPGGPEAFF. In nucleotides, the CDR3 is TGCGCCAGCAGCCAAAGGCCAGGGGGCCCTGAAGCTTTCTTT.